This TCR beta chain stems from a study of cytomegalovirus exposure and HLA in healthy donors. Study-wide points: Common viral pathogens seemed, in a later analysis, to connect with several of the most significant clusters.

Remarks on this clone: The antigen is undetermined.

V dropped 4 bases and J dropped 6; count of bases not matched to a gene: 6. The germline CDR1 and CDR2 sequences are SEHNR and FQNEAQ (reference sequence). This CDR3 has 14 residues. The PCR ran on 60 Vbeta and 13 Jbeta primers. TCRdb keeps only in-frame clones here, not all; method: immunoSEQ multiplex PCR. In the table there are roughly 100,000 clones, roughly 73% of which are singletons. V gene TRBV7-9 combines with J gene TRBJ1-2, with 9 bases fitting TRBD1. The specimen was PBMCs. This receptor was taken from a man aged 40-55 years in good health and CMV-seronegative. The CDR3 bases are TGTGCCAGCAGCTCTCGGGACAGGGTCGATGGCTACACCTTC. This sequence encodes CASSSRDRVDGYTF. Based on the CDR3 plus reference TRBV7-9 and TRBJ1-2, the full variable domain is DTGVSQNPRHKITKRGQNVTFRCDPISEHNRLYWYRQTLGQGPEFLTYFQNEAQLEKSRLLSDRFSAERPKGSFSTLEIQRTEQGDSAMYLCASSSRDRVDGYTFGSGTRLTVV.